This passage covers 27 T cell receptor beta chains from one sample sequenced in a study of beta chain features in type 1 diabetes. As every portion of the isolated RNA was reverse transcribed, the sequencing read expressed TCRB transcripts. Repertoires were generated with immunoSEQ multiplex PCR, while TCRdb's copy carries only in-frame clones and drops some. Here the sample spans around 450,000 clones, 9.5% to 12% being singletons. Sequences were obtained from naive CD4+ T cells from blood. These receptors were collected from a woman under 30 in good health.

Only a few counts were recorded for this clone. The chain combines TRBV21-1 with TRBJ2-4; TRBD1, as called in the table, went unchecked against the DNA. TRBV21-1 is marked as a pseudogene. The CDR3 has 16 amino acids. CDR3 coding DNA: TGTGCCAGCAGCAAAGGCGGCAGGGGTAACAAAAACATTCAGTACTTC. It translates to CASSKGGRGNKNIQYF.

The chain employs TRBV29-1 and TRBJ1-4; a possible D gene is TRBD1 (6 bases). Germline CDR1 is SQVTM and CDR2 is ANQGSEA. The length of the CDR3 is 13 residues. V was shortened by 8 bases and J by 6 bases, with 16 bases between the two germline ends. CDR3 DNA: TGCAGCACACAGGGAGATCGTTATGAAAAACTGTTTTTT. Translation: CSTQGDRYEKLFF.

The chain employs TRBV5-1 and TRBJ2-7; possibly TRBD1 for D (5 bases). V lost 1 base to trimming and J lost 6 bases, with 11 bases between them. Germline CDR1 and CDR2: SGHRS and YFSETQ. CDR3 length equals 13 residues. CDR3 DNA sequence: TGCGCCAGCAGCTTGTCTCCCAGGGCCGAGCAGTACGTC. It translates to CASSLSPRAEQYV.

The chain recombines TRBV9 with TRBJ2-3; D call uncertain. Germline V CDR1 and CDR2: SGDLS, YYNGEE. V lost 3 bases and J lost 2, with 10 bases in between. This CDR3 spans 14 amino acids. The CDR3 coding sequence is TGTGCCAGCAGCGAGGGCCGCGTCACAGATACGCAGTATTTT. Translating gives CASSEGRVTDTQYF.

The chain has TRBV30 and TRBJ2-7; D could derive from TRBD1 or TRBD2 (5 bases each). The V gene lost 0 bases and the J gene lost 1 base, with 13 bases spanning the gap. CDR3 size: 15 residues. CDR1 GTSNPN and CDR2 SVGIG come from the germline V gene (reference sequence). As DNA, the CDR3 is TGTGCCTGGAGTGTAGGACCGGGGCAGTCCTACGAGCAGTACTTC. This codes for CAWSVGPGQSYEQYF.

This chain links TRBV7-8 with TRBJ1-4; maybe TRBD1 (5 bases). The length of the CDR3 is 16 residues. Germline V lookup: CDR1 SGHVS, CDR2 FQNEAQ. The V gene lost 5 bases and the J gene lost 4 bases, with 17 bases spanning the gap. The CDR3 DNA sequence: TGTGCCAGCAGCCCGGGGTGGGGGACCTTTAATGAAAAACTGTTTTTT. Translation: CASSPGWGTFNEKLFF.

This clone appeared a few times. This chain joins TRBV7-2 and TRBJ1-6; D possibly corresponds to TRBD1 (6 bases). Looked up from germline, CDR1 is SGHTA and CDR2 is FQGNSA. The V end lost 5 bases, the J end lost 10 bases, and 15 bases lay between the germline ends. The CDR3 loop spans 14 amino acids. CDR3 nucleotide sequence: TGTGCCAGCAGCCCGGACAGCTCAGGATCACCCCTCCACTTT. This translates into CASSPDSSGSPLHF.

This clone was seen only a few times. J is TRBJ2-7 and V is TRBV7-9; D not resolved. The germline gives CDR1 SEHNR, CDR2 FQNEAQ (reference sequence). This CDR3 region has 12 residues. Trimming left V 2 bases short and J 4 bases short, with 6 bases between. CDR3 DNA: TGTGCCAGCAGCTTAACCCTTTACGAGCAGTACGTC. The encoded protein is CASSLTLYEQYV.

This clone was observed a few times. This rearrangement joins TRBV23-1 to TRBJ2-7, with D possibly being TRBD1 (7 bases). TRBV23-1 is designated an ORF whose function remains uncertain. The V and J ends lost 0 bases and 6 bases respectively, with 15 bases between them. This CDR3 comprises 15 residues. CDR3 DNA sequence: TGCGCCAGCAGTCAATCGTGGGGACAGCGGGCCGAGCAGTACGTC. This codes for CASSQSWGQRAEQYV.

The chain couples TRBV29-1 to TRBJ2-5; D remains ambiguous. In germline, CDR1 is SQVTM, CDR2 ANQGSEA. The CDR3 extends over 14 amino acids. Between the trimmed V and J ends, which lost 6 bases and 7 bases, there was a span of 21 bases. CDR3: CSVVKRSGPATQYF. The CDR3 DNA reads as TGCAGCGTCGTGAAGAGGAGTGGGCCAGCGACCCAGTACTTC.

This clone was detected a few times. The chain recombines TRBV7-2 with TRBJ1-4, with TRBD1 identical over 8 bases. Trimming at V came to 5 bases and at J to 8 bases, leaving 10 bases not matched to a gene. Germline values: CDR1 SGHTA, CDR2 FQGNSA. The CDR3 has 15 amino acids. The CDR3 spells CASSVRQGINEKLFF. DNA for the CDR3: TGTGCCAGCAGCGTCCGACAGGGGATAAACGAAAAACTGTTTTTT. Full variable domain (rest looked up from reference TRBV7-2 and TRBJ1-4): GAGVSQSPSNKVTEKGKDVELRCDPISGHTALYWYRQSLGQGLEFLIYFQGNSAPDKSGLPSDRFSAERTGGSVSTLTIQRTQQEDSAVYLCASSVRQGINEKLFFGSGTQLSVL.

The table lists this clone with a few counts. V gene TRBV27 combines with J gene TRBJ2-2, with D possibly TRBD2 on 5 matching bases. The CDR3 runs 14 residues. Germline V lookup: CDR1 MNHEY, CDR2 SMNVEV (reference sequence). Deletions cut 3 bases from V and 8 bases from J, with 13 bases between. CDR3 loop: CASSFLSGLGELFF. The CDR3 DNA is TGTGCCAGCAGTTTCCTCTCGGGGTTGGGGGAGCTGTTTTTT.

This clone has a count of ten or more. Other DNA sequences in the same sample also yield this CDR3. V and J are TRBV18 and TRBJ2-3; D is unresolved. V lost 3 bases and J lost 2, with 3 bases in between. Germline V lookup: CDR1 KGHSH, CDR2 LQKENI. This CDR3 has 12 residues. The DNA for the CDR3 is TGTGCCAGCTCACCTTACACAGATACGCAGTATTTT. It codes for CASSPYTDTQYF.

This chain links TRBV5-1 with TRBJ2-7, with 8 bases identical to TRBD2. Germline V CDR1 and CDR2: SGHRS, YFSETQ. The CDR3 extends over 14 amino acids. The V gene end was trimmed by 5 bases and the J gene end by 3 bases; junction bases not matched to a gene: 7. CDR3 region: CASSPQAGDYEQYV. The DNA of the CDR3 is TGCGCCAGCAGTCCTCAAGCGGGGGACTACGAGCAGTACGTC.

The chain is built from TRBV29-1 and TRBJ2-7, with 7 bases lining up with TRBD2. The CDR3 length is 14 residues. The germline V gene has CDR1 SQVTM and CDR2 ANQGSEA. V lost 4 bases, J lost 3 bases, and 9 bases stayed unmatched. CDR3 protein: CSVGGEGPYYEQYF. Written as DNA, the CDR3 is TGCAGCGTTGGGGGGGAGGGCCCCTACTACGAGCAGTACTTC.

This CDR3 reads CASSMLGSVQNIQYF. In DNA, the CDR3 is TGTGCCAGCAGCATGTTAGGGTCAGTTCAAAACATTCAGTACTTC. This chain links TRBV7-9 with TRBJ2-4; D is unresolved. V gave up 5 bases and J gave up 5 bases, with 16 bases separating them. CDR3 length: 15 amino acids. Germline assignment: CDR1 SEHNR and CDR2 FQNEAQ (reference sequence).

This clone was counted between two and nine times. The DNA of the CDR3 is TGCGCCAGCAGCGCTAACTATGGCTACACCTTC. The encoded protein is CASSANYGYTF. V usage is TRBV5-1 and J usage is TRBJ1-2; D is ambiguous. Per germline, CDR1 SGHRS and CDR2 YFSETQ. This CDR3 contains 11 residues. Trimming pared 4 bases from V and 0 bases from J, leaving 1 base between.

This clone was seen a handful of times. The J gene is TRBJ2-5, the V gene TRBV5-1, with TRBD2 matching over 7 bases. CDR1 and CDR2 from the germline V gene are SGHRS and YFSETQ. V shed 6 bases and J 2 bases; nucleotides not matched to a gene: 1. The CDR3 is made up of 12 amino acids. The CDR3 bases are TGCGCCAGCATGGGAGGGCAAGAGACCCAGTACTTC. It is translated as CASMGGQETQYF.

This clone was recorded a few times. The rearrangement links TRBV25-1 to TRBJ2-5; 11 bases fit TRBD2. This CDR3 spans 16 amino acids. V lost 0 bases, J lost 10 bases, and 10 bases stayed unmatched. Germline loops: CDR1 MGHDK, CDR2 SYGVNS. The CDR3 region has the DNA TGTGCCAGCAGTGAATACCATAGCGGGAGGGCCGTTCGCCAGTACTTC. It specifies CASSEYHSGRAVRQYF. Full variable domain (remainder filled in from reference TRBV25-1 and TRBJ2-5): EADIYQTPRYLVIGTGKKITLECSQTMGHDKMYWYQQDPGMELHLIHYSYGVNSTEKGDLSSESTVSRIRTEHFPLTLESARPSHTSQYLCASSEYHSGRAVRQYFGPGTRLLVL.

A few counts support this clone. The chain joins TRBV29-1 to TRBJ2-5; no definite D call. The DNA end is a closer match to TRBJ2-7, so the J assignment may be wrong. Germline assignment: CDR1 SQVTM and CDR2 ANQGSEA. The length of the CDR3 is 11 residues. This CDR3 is CSVGKNLEQYF. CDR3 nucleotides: TGCAGCGTTGGGAAGAACCTCGAGCAGTACTTC.

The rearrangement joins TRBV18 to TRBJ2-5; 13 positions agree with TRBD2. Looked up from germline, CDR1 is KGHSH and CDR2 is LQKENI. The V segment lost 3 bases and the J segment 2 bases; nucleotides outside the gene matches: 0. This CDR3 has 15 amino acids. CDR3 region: CASSPGLAGQETQYF. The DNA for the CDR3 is TGTGCCAGCTCACCGGGACTAGCGGGGCAAGAGACCCAGTACTTC.

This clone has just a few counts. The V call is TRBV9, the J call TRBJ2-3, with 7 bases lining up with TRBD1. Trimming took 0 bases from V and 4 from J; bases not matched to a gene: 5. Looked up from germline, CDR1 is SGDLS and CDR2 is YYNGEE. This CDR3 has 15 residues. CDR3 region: CASSVAGGWPDTQYF. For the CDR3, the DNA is TGTGCCAGCAGCGTAGCAGGGGGATGGCCAGATACGCAGTATTTT.

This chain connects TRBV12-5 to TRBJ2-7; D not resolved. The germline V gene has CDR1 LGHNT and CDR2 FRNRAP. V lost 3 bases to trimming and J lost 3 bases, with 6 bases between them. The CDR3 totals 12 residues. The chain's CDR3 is CASGLRSYEQYF. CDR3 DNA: TGTGCTAGTGGTTTACGAAGCTACGAGCAGTACTTC.

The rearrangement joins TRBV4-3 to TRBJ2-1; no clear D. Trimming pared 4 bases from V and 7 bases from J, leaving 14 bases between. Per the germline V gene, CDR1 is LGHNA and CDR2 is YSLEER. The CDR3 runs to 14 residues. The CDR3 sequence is CASSLFTLMNEQFF. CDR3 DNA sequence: TGCGCCAGCAGCCTTTTCACCTTAATGAATGAGCAGTTCTTC.

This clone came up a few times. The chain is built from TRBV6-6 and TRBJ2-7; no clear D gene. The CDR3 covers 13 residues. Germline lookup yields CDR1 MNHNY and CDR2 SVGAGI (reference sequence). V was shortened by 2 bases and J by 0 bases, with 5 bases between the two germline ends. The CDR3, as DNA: TGTGCCAGCAGTTACCGGAGCTCCTACGAGCAGTACGTC. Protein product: CASSYRSSYEQYV.

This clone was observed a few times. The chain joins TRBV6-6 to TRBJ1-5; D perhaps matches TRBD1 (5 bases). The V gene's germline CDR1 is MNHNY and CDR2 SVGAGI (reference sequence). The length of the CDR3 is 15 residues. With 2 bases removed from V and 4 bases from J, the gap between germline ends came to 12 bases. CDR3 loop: CASSYNGQGNQPQHF. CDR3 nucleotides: TGTGCCAGCAGTTACAACGGGCAGGGTAATCAGCCCCAGCATTTT.

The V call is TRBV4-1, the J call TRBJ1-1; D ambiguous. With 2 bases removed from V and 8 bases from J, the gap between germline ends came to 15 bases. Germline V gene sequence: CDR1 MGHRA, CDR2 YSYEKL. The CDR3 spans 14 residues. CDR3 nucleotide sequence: TGCGCCAGCAGCCAAATATCAGACGGATACGAAGCTTTCTTT. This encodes CASSQISDGYEAFF.